These 15 T cell receptor beta chains came from one sample sequenced in a study of CD8+ T cells in alopecia areata. Isolated RNA was reverse transcribed into cDNA used as the sequencing template. Profiling relied on immunoSEQ multiplex PCR, and the TCRdb table lists in-frame clones only, not all of them. The sample yields 250,000 or so clones, 65% to 70% seen once. The source material was CD4+ T cells sorted from blood, sampled at week 0. The source is a human donor with alopecia areata.

The chain couples TRBV2 to TRBJ2-7; D is possibly TRBD1 (6 bases). With 6 bases removed from V and 3 bases from J, the gap between germline ends came to 9 bases. The CDR3 length is 12 residues. Germline-derived CDR1 and CDR2 are SNHLY and FYNNEI. CDR3 loop: CASSRQVYEQYF. The CDR3 DNA follows: TGTGCCAGCAGCCGACAGGTCTACGAGCAGTACTTC.

The V and J genes are TRBV15 and TRBJ2-5, with 14 bases aligning to TRBD2. The CDR3 contains 16 residues. The junction had 4 bases not matched to a gene; V was cut back by 5 bases and J by 2 bases. Germline CDR1 reads LNHNV; CDR2 reads YYDKDF (reference sequence). CDR3 nucleotide sequence: TGTGCCACCAGCCGGAGGACTAGCGGGGGGCAAGAGACCCAGTACTTC. This gives the protein CATSRRTSGGQETQYF.

V gene TRBV30 combines with J gene TRBJ1-5, with D tentatively TRBD1 (5 bases). Germline V CDR1 and CDR2: GTSNPN, SVGIG (reference sequence). The CDR3 consists of 14 residues. Trimming removed 1 base from V and 6 bases from J, with 13 bases in between. CDR3 sequence (DNA): TGTGCCTGGAGTGCCCAGGGCGCTGGTCAGCCCCAGCATTTT. This encodes CAWSAQGAGQPQHF.

V usage is TRBV30 and J usage is TRBJ2-7; no clear D. The V gene's germline CDR1 is GTSNPN and CDR2 SVGIG (reference sequence). The V gene lost 3 bases and the J gene lost 0 bases, with 6 bases spanning the gap. The CDR3 is 12 amino acids. The CDR3 sequence is CAWSGISYEQYF. Here the CDR3 DNA reads TGTGCCTGGAGCGGAATCTCCTACGAGCAGTACTTC.

The chain couples TRBV30 to TRBJ1-6; D is uncertain. Germline CDR1 is GTSNPN and CDR2 is SVGIG (reference sequence). V was pared by 5 bases and J by 7 bases, with 9 bases between. The CDR3 consists of 12 residues. The CDR3 spells CAWGIGNSPLHF. In DNA, the CDR3 is TGTGCCTGGGGCATAGGAAATTCACCCCTCCACTTT.

The chain is built from TRBV30 and TRBJ2-7; no clear D. The V end was cut by 5 bases, the J end by 2 bases, with 13 bases between. The germline gives CDR1 GTSNPN, CDR2 SVGIG (reference sequence). The CDR3 is made up of 13 amino acids. DNA of the CDR3: TGTGCCTGGGGAACAGTTATTACCTACGAGCAGTACTTC. It encodes CAWGTVITYEQYF.

Concerning this clone itself: Additional DNA sequences in this sample encode the identical CDR3. The rearrangement links TRBV9 to TRBJ2-7; TRBD1 agrees at 7 bases. The CDR3 is 14 amino acids. V lost 4 bases and J lost 0; bases outside the gene matches: 4. Germline CDR1 reads SGDLS; CDR2 reads YYNGEE. The chain's CDR3 is CASSPTGDSYEQYF. The DNA of the CDR3 is TGTGCCAGCAGCCCCACAGGGGACTCCTACGAGCAGTACTTC. Complete variable domain (other parts from reference TRBV9 and TRBJ2-7): DSGVTQTPKHLITATGQRVTLRCSPRSGDLSVYWYQQSLDQGLQFLIQYYNGEERAKGNILERFSAQQFPDLHSELNLSSLELGDSALYFCASSPTGDSYEQYFGPGTRLTVT.

This chain connects TRBV30 to TRBJ1-5; D not certain. The CDR3 is 12 residues long. The V and J ends lost 0 bases and 5 bases respectively, with 5 bases between them. Germline CDR1 and CDR2: GTSNPN and SVGIG (reference sequence). The CDR3 loop is CAWSVSDQPQHF. CDR3 sequence (DNA): TGTGCCTGGAGTGTATCAGATCAGCCCCAGCATTTT.

On this clone itself: Other DNA sequences in the sample encode the same CDR3. This chain uses TRBV29-1 with TRBJ2-7; 10 bases fit TRBD1. The CDR3 extends over 13 amino acids. Looked up from germline, CDR1 is SQVTM and CDR2 is ANQGSEA. J was trimmed by 1 base and V by 3 bases; bases with no gene match: 0. Written as DNA, the CDR3 is TGCAGCGTTGAGGACAGGGGGTCCTACGAGCAGTACTTC. It translates to CSVEDRGSYEQYF.

This chain joins TRBV29-1 and TRBJ1-1; a weak D match, TRBD1 (5 bases). Germline V gene sequence: CDR1 SQVTM, CDR2 ANQGSEA. V lost 7 bases to trimming and J lost 5 bases, with 17 bases between them. The CDR3 consists of 13 residues. CDR3: CSGLTGGWTEAFF. DNA of the CDR3: TGCAGCGGGTTGACTGGGGGGTGGACTGAAGCTTTCTTT.

This chain uses TRBV29-1 with TRBJ2-7; TRBD2 matches at 9 bases. V shed 6 bases and J 7 bases; nucleotides not matched to a gene: 7. The germline V gene has CDR1 SQVTM and CDR2 ANQGSEA. The CDR3 length is 12 residues. In nucleotides, the CDR3 is TGCAGCGTAGCGACTAGCGGAGCGGAGCAGTACTTC. It codes for CSVATSGAEQYF.

The chain couples TRBV27 to TRBJ2-6; unclear D gene. Germline V gene sequence: CDR1 MNHEY, CDR2 SMNVEV (reference sequence). The V and J ends lost 8 bases and 3 bases respectively, with 8 bases between them. The CDR3 contains 13 residues. The CDR3 region is CASRVVGANVLTF. In nucleotides, the CDR3 is TGTGCCAGCCGGGTTGTTGGGGCCAACGTCCTGACTTTC.

A few counts support this clone. The V gene is TRBV5-1, the J gene TRBJ2-5, with 7 bases identical to TRBD1. The V segment lost 4 bases and the J segment 0 bases; nucleotides outside the gene matches: 3. CDR1 is SGHRS and CDR2 is YFSETQ in the germline V gene. The CDR3 length is 14 residues. The CDR3 DNA is TGCGCCAGCAGCCACAGGGGTCACCAAGAGACCCAGTACTTC. It encodes CASSHRGHQETQYF.

V gene TRBV6-5 combines with J gene TRBJ1-2; D may be TRBD1 (5 bases). Trimming removed 5 bases from V and 7 bases from J, with 14 bases in between. The CDR3 has 13 amino acids. The germline gives CDR1 MNHEY, CDR2 SVGAGI. This CDR3 reads CASSPHGTPGYTF. The CDR3 DNA is TGTGCCAGCAGTCCCCACGGGACCCCTGGCTACACCTTC.

The chain recombines TRBV14 with TRBJ2-7; 12 bases line up with TRBD2. J was trimmed by 1 base and V by 0 bases; bases with no gene match: 4. Germline CDR1 SGHDN, CDR2 FVKESK. The CDR3 spans 17 residues. The CDR3: CASSQDSLAGGSYEQYF. CDR3 in DNA: TGTGCCAGCAGCCAAGATTCACTAGCGGGGGGATCCTACGAGCAGTACTTC.